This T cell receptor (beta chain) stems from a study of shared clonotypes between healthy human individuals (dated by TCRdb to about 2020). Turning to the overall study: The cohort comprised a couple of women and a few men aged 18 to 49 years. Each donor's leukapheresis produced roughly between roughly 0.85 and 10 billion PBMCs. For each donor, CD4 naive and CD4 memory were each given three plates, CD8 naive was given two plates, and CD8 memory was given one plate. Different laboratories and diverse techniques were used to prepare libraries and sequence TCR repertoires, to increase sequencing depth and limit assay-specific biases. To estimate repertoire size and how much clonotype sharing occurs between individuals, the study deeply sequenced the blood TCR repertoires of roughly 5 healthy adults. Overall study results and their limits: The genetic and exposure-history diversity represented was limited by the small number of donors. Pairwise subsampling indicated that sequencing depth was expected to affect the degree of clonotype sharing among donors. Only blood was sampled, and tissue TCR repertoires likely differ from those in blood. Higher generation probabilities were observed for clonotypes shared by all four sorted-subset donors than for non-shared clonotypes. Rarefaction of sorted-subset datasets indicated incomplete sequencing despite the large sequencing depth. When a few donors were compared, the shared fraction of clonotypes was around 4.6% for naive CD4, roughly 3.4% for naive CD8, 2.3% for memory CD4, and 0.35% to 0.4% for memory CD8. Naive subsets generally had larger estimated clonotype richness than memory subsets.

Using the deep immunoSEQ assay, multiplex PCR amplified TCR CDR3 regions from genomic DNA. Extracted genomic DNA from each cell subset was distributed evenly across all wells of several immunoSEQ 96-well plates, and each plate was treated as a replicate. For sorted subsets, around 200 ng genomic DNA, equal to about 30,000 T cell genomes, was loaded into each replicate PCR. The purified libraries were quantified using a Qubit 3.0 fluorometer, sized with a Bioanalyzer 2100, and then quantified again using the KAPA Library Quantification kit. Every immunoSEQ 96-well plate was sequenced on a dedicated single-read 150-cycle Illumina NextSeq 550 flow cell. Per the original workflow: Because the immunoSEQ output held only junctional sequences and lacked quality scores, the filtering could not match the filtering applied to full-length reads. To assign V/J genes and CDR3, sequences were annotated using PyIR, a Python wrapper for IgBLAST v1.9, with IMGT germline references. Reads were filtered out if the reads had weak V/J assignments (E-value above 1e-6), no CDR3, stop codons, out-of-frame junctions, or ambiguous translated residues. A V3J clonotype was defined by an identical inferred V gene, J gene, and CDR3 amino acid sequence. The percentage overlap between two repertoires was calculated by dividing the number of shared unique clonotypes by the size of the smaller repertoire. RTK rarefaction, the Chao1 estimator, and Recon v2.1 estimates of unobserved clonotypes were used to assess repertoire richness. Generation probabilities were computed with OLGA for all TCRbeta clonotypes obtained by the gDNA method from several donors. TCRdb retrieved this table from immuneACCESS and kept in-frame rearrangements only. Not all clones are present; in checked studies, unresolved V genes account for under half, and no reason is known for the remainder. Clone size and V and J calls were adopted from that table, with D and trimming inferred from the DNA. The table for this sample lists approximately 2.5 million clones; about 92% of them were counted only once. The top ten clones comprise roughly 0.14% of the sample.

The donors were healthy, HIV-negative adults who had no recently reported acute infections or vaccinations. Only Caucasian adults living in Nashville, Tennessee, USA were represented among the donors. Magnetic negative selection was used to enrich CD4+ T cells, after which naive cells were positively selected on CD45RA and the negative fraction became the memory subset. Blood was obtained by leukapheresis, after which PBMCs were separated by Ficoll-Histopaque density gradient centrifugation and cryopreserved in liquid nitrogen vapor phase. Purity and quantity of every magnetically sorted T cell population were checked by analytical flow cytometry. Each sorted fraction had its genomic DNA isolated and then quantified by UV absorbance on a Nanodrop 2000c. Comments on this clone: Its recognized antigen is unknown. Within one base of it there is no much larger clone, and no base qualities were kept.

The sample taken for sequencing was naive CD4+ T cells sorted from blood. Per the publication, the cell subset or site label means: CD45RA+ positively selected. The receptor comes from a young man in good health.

The CDR3 reads as follows: CASSQHRLAGGPGDTQYF. The nucleotide sequence reads TGCGCCAGCAGCCAACACCGACTAGCGGGAGGGCCGGGAGATACGCAGTATTTT. In this chain, TRBV4-3 is recombined with TRBJ2-3; 14 central bases correspond to TRBD2. The CDR3, cysteine through phenylalanine, is 18 amino acids long. The retained sequence is limited to the CDR3, 54 bases, with the frame set at the first base. From the germline V gene, CDR1 is LGHNA and CDR2 is YSLEER. Trimming accounts for 2 bases at V and 5 bases at J, while the number of junction bases matched to no gene is 9.